The present T cell receptor (beta chain) was sequenced within a study of glioma-infiltrating T cells after dendritic cell vaccination. Study at large: Patients received three intradermal dendritic cell vaccine injections at biweekly intervals.

The PCR used 60 V beta and 13 J beta primers. This table comes from immunoSEQ multiplex PCR, and its TCRdb copy is limited to in-frame clones, with some not included. The sample comprises some 100,000 clones, about 84% of which are singletons, and under 3% rests with the top ten. As regards this clone: Antigen: not known.

Notes on the study in general: Higher TCR clonality did not directly relate to longer survival. Patients with more pretreatment TILs had longer time to progression and survival.

The CDR3 is made up of 17 amino acids. Unmatched junction bases numbered 5, after V lost 1 base and J lost 0 bases. The germline V gene encodes CDR1 KGHSH and CDR2 LQKENI. This rearrangement joins TRBV18 to TRBJ1-3; TRBD1 agrees at 8 bases. Specimen: blood, collected before dendritic cell vaccination. The receptor was derived from a human donor with glioblastoma. CDR3 sequence reads: CASSPLRDRTSGNTIYF. DNA for the CDR3: TGTGCCAGCTCACCACTGAGGGACAGGACCTCTGGAAACACCATATATTTT.